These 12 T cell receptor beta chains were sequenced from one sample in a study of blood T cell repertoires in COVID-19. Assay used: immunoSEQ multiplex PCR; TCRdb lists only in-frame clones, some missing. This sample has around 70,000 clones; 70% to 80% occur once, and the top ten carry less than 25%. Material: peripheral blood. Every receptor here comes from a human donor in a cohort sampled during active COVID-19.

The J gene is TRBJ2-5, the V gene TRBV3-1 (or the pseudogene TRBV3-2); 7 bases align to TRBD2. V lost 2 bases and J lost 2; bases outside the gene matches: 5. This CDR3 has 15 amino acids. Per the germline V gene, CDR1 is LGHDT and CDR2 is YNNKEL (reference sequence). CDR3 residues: CASSQRRAGQETQYF. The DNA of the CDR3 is TGTGCCAGCAGCCAAAGGAGAGCGGGACAAGAGACCCAGTACTTC.

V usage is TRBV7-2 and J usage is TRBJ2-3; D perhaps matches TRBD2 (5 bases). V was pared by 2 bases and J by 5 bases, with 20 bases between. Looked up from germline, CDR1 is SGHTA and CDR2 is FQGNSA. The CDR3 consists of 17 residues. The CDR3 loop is CASSLHPGQRGGDTQYF. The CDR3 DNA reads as TGTGCCAGCAGCTTACATCCAGGCCAGCGAGGAGGAGATACGCAGTATTTT.

The CDR3 loop is CASGNRGDEQYF. The DNA of the CDR3 is TGTGCCAGTGGGAACAGGGGCGACGAGCAGTACTTC. This chain joins TRBV28 and TRBJ2-7, with 7 bases lining up with TRBD1. This CDR3 region has 12 residues. Germline V gives CDR1 MDHEN, CDR2 SYDVKM. Trimming cost V 9 bases and J 5 bases; bases outside gene matches: 7. Filled out from reference TRBV28 and TRBJ2-7, the complete variable domain reads DVKVTQSSRYLVKRTGEKVFLECVQDMDHENMFWYRQDPGLGLRLIYFSYDVKMKEKGDIPEGYSVSREKKERFSLILESASTNQTSMYLCASGNRGDEQYFGPGTRLTVT.

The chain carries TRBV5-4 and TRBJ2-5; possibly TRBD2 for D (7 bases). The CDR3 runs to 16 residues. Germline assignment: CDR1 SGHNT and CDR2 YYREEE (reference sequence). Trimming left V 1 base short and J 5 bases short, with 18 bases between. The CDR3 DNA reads TGTGCCAGCAGCTTGAGCCGGGGGGCCTTGGGGGAGACCCAGTACTTC. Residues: CASSLSRGALGETQYF.

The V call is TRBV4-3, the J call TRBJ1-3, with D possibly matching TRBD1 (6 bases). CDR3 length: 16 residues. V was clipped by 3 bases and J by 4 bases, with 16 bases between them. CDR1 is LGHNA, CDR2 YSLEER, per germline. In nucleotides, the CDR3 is TGCGCCAGCAGCCAGGCTAGGGGGACACCAGGAAACACCATATATTTT. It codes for CASSQARGTPGNTIYF.

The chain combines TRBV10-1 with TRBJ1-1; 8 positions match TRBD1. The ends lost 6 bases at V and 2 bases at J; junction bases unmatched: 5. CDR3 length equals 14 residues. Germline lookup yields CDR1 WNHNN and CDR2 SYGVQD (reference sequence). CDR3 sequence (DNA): TGCGCCAGCAGCGCCGGGACAGGAAACACTGAAGCTTTCTTT. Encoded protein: CASSAGTGNTEAFF.

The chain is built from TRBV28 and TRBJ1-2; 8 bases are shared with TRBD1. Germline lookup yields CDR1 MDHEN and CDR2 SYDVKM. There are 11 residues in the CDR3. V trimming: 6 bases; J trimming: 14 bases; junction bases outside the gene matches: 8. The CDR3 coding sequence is TGTGCCAGCAGGCAGACAGGGGACTATACCTTC. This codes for CASRQTGDYTF.

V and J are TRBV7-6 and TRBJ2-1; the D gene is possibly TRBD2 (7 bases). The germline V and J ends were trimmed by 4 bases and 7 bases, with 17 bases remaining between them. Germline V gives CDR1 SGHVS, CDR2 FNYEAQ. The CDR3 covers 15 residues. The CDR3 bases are TGTGCCAGCAGCTCCGGGGGGACATCGGGTAATGAGCAGTTCTTC. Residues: CASSSGGTSGNEQFF.

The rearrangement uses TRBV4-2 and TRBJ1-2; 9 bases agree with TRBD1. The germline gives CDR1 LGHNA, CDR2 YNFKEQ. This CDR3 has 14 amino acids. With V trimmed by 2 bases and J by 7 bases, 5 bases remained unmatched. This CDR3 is CASSQRQGGSGYTF. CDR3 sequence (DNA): TGTGCCAGCAGCCAACGACAGGGGGGAAGTGGCTACACCTTC.

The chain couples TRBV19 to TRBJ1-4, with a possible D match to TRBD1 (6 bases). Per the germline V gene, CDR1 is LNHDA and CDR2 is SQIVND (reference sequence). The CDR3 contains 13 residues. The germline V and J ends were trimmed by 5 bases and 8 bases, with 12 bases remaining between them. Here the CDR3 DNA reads TGTGCCAGTAGTCCAGGGGCAGGCGAAAAACTGTTTTTT. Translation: CASSPGAGEKLFF. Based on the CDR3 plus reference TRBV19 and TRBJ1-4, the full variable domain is DGGITQSPKYLFRKEGQNVTLSCEQNLNHDAMYWYRQDPGQGLRLIYYSQIVNDFQKGDIAEGYSVSREKKESFPLTVTSAQKNPTAFYLCASSPGAGEKLFFGSGTQLSVL.

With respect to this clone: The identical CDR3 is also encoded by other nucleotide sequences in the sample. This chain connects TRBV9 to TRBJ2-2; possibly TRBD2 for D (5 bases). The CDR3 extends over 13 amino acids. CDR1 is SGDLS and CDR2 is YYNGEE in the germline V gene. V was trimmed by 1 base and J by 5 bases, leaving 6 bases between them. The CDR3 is CASSVRGTGELFF. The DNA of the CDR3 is TGTGCCAGCAGCGTAAGAGGGACCGGGGAGCTGTTTTTT. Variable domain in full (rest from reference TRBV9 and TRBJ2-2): DSGVTQTPKHLITATGQRVTLRCSPRSGDLSVYWYQQSLDQGLQFLIQYYNGEERAKGNILERFSAQQFPDLHSELNLSSLELGDSALYFCASSVRGTGELFFGEGSRLTVL.

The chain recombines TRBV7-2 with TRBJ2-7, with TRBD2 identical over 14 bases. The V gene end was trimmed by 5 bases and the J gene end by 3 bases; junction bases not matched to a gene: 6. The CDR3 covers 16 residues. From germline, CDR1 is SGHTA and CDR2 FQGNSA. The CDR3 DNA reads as TGTGCCAGCAGCAAGCGAGGGACTAGCGGGAGCTACGAGCAGTACTTC. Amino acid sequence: CASSKRGTSGSYEQYF.